Listed below are T cell receptor beta chains from one sample, sequenced in a study of human T cells and chemical hapten exposure. TCRdb re-called the RACE reads through MiXCR, storing one row per CDR3 protein. The sample comprises around 380,000 distinct CDR3 sequences, roughly 5% of which are singletons, and approximately 2.5% rests with the top ten. Sequenced material: whole blood, taken in connection with sensitization to the hapten diphenylcyclopropenone (DPC). All receptors come from a woman in her forties or fifties with alopecia areata. Some clones in this sample may be carry-over from other donors' samples. Each CDR3 is given with its conserved first and last residue. D genes are given only for firm matches. Size is stated for part of the rows, as once, few or many counts, or as a class when the clone is expanded.

cdr3_nt: TGCAGTGCTCGGGACACCCGTGTAGGCTATGGCTACACCTTC
cdr3_aa: CSARDTRVGYGYTF
d_call: -
clone_size: few
v_call: TRBV20-1
j_call: TRBJ1-2

cdr3_nt: TGCAGCGTTGAAGATTCCCGGACAGGGATCTATGGCTACACCTTC
cdr3_aa: CSVEDSRTGIYGYTF
d_call: TRBD1
clone_size: -
v_call: TRBV29-1
j_call: TRBJ1-2

cdr3_nt: TGTGCCAGCAGCCAAGGATTTGCTCAAGCTTTCTTT
cdr3_aa: CASSQGFAQAFF
d_call: -
clone_size: -
v_call: TRBV3-1
j_call: TRBJ1-1

cdr3_nt: TGCGCCAGCAGGGGGCACGAAAAACTGTTTTTT
cdr3_aa: CASRGHEKLFF
d_call: -
clone_size: -
v_call: TRBV5-1
j_call: TRBJ1-4

cdr3_nt: TGCAGTGCTAGAGATCGGCAGGGGAGGGACGAGCAGTACTTC
cdr3_aa: CSARDRQGRDEQYF
d_call: -
clone_size: few
v_call: TRBV20-1
j_call: TRBJ2-7

cdr3_nt: TGCAGTGCTAGAGGTCTCGACAGTAACACTGAAGCTTTCTTT
cdr3_aa: CSARGLDSNTEAFF
d_call: -
clone_size: many
v_call: TRBV20-1
j_call: TRBJ1-1

cdr3_nt: TGTGCCAGCAGGTTTAGGAGCGGGAACACCGGGGAGCTGTTTTTT
cdr3_aa: CASRFRSGNTGELFF
d_call: -
clone_size: -
v_call: TRBV2
j_call: TRBJ2-2

cdr3_nt: TGTGCCAGCAGGTGGGACTACCGAGATACGCAGTATTTT
cdr3_aa: CASRWDYRDTQYF
d_call: TRBD2
clone_size: many
v_call: TRBV2
j_call: TRBJ2-3

cdr3_nt: TGCAGTGCTTACTCCGGGGATCAGCCCCAGCATTTT
cdr3_aa: CSAYSGDQPQHF
d_call: -
clone_size: many
v_call: TRBV20-1
j_call: TRBJ1-5

cdr3_nt: TGCAGCGTGGGGGCTAGAAGGGCCCCTTGGGAGCAGTTCTTC
cdr3_aa: CSVGARRAPWEQFF
d_call: -
clone_size: -
v_call: TRBV29-1
j_call: TRBJ2-1

cdr3_nt: TGCAGTGCTTGGGGGCGGCGGGGACCCTACGAGCAGTACTTC
cdr3_aa: CSAWGRRGPYEQYF
d_call: -
clone_size: -
v_call: TRBV20-1
j_call: TRBJ2-7

cdr3_nt: TGTGCCAGCAGCTCCATGCCCCCCTACGAGCAGTACTTC
cdr3_aa: CASSSMPPYEQYF
d_call: -
clone_size: many
v_call: TRBV7-9
j_call: TRBJ2-7

cdr3_nt: TGTGCCAGCACCCACGGGGGTCAGCCCCAGCATTTT
cdr3_aa: CASTHGGQPQHF
d_call: -
clone_size: many
v_call: TRBV12-3/TRBV12-4
j_call: TRBJ1-5

cdr3_nt: TGTGCCAGCAGCCAAATAGTTGGGGACACTGAAGCTTTCTTT
cdr3_aa: CASSQIVGDTEAFF
d_call: -
clone_size: -
v_call: TRBV14
j_call: TRBJ1-1

cdr3_nt: TGCGCCAGCAGTGAGGTGGGCAGTGAAGCTTTCTTT
cdr3_aa: CASSEVGSEAFF
d_call: -
clone_size: many
v_call: TRBV10-2
j_call: TRBJ1-1

cdr3_nt: TGTGCCAGCAACCTACAGGGTCGGGAGCAGTACTTC
cdr3_aa: CASNLQGREQYF
d_call: -
clone_size: -
v_call: TRBV7-9
j_call: TRBJ2-7

cdr3_nt: TGTGCCAGCAGTTCCAGGACTAGCGAGGGCGAGCAGTACTTC
cdr3_aa: CASSSRTSEGEQYF
d_call: TRBD2
clone_size: -
v_call: TRBV6-6
j_call: TRBJ2-7

cdr3_nt: TGCAGTGCTAGATGGGATTCCGTGGAGCAGTTCTTC
cdr3_aa: CSARWDSVEQFF
d_call: -
clone_size: -
v_call: TRBV20-1
j_call: TRBJ2-1

cdr3_nt: TGTGCCAGCAGCCCACAAAGTTCTCCGGGGGTAATAGCTTTCTTT
cdr3_aa: CASSPQSSPGVIAFF
d_call: -
clone_size: -
v_call: TRBV7-8
j_call: TRBJ1-1

cdr3_nt: TGTGCCAGCAGCCGAGGGGGAGGAAGCTCCTACGAGCAGTACTTC
cdr3_aa: CASSRGGGSSYEQYF
d_call: -
clone_size: many
v_call: TRBV28
j_call: TRBJ2-7

cdr3_nt: TGTGCCAGCTCGAAACTCTACGAGCAGTACTTC
cdr3_aa: CASSKLYEQYF
d_call: -
clone_size: many
v_call: TRBV28
j_call: TRBJ2-7

cdr3_nt: TGCGCCAGCAGCCAAGATTTGGGGAGCTCCTACAATGAGCAGTTCTTC
cdr3_aa: CASSQDLGSSYNEQFF
d_call: -
clone_size: many
v_call: TRBV4-3
j_call: TRBJ2-1

cdr3_nt: TGTGCCAGCAGTTTTAGTTCCCTCCCAGGGTTCTTC
cdr3_aa: CASSFSSLPGFF
d_call: -
clone_size: many
v_call: TRBV12-3/TRBV12-4
j_call: TRBJ2-5

cdr3_nt: TGTGCCATCAGTGCCCTCGACGAGACAGGGGTTTCCGAGCAGTACTTC
cdr3_aa: CAISALDETGVSEQYF
d_call: TRBD1
clone_size: few
v_call: TRBV10-3
j_call: TRBJ2-7

cdr3_nt: TGCAGCGTTGAAGGATTAGGGGGGGGCAGCTCCTACAATGAGCAGTTCTTC
cdr3_aa: CSVEGLGGGSSYNEQFF
d_call: -
clone_size: many
v_call: TRBV29-1
j_call: TRBJ2-1

cdr3_nt: TGTGCCAGCAGCCAAGAGGTAGGAGGGGCGTCCCAAGAGACCCAGTACTTC
cdr3_aa: CASSQEVGGASQETQYF
d_call: -
clone_size: -
v_call: TRBV3-1
j_call: TRBJ2-5

cdr3_nt: TGTGCCAGCCGAAGATTACCGGGTGAGCAGTTCTTC
cdr3_aa: CASRRLPGEQFF
d_call: -
clone_size: few
v_call: TRBV6-8
j_call: TRBJ2-1

cdr3_nt: TGCGCCAGCAGCTTGGGCCCAGGGGGCGCGGCAGATACGCAGTATTTT
cdr3_aa: CASSLGPGGAADTQYF
d_call: TRBD1
clone_size: few
v_call: TRBV5-1
j_call: TRBJ2-3

cdr3_nt: TGTGCCAGCAGCTTAGATTGGGCCGACACAGATACGCAGTATTTT
cdr3_aa: CASSLDWADTDTQYF
d_call: -
clone_size: -
v_call: TRBV7-2
j_call: TRBJ2-3

cdr3_nt: TGTGCCAGCACCCACACAGATACGCAGTATTTT
cdr3_aa: CASTHTDTQYF
d_call: -
clone_size: many
v_call: TRBV28
j_call: TRBJ2-3

cdr3_nt: TGTGCCAGCAGCCAAGAAGAAGGGACTAGCGGGGGGGCGTGGTATACGCAGTATTTT
cdr3_aa: CASSQEEGTSGGAWYTQYF
d_call: TRBD2
clone_size: many
v_call: TRBV4-2
j_call: TRBJ2-3

cdr3_nt: TGTGCCAGCAGTTCGATTGCGGGGGGCCACACTGAAGCTTTCTTT
cdr3_aa: CASSSIAGGHTEAFF
d_call: -
clone_size: many
v_call: TRBV27
j_call: TRBJ1-1

cdr3_nt: TGCGCCAGCAGCTTTCAGGGGCTCGGTGAAGCTTTCTTT
cdr3_aa: CASSFQGLGEAFF
d_call: -
clone_size: few
v_call: TRBV5-1
j_call: TRBJ1-1

cdr3_nt: TGTGCCAGCAGCTTGATCCGCGGAGAGGCTTTCTTT
cdr3_aa: CASSLIRGEAFF
d_call: -
clone_size: -
v_call: TRBV5-6
j_call: TRBJ1-1

cdr3_nt: TGTGCCAGCAGTCACGAGGACAGGGCAATATTCTATGGCTACACCTTC
cdr3_aa: CASSHEDRAIFYGYTF
d_call: TRBD1
clone_size: few
v_call: TRBV2
j_call: TRBJ1-2

cdr3_nt: TGTGCCAGCAGGGGCGCCCCAGGGAATTTTTTTTACGAGCAGTACTTC
cdr3_aa: CASRGAPGNFFYEQYF
d_call: -
clone_size: many
v_call: TRBV7-3
j_call: TRBJ2-7

cdr3_nt: TGTGCCAGCACCTCTAGCGGGAGAGTCGCAGATACGCAGTATTTT
cdr3_aa: CASTSSGRVADTQYF
d_call: TRBD2
clone_size: many
v_call: TRBV6-5
j_call: TRBJ2-3

cdr3_nt: TGTGCCAGCAGTCGGACATACCACACAGATACGCAGTATTTT
cdr3_aa: CASSRTYHTDTQYF
d_call: -
clone_size: many
v_call: TRBV12-3/TRBV12-4
j_call: TRBJ2-3

cdr3_nt: TGTGCCAGCGGGTCCACAGGGGGCTTGGAAAAACTGTTTTTT
cdr3_aa: CASGSTGGLEKLFF
d_call: TRBD1
clone_size: -
v_call: TRBV27
j_call: TRBJ1-4

cdr3_nt: TGTGCCAGCAGCCCCCAATGGCTACGGGGCGAGACCCAGTACTTC
cdr3_aa: CASSPQWLRGETQYF
d_call: -
clone_size: many
v_call: TRBV7-2
j_call: TRBJ2-5

cdr3_nt: TGTGCCAGCAGAGACCGGGTCGTCGAGGGGGAGCAGTACTTC
cdr3_aa: CASRDRVVEGEQYF
d_call: -
clone_size: -
v_call: TRBV28
j_call: TRBJ2-7

cdr3_nt: TGTGCCAGCAGCTTTCGACGGAACTACGAGCAGTACTTC
cdr3_aa: CASSFRRNYEQYF
d_call: -
clone_size: few
v_call: TRBV7-2
j_call: TRBJ2-7